Below, 25 T cell receptor beta chains from the same sample are listed, as sequenced in a study of cytomegalovirus exposure and HLA in healthy donors. This PCR relied on a set of 60 Vbeta primers and 13 Jbeta primers. Repertoires were generated with immunoSEQ multiplex PCR, while TCRdb's copy carries only in-frame clones and drops some. Of 200,000 to 250,000 clones listed, 85% to 90% are singletons. The sequencing input was PBMCs. Receptors originate from a human donor in good health.

The rearrangement links TRBV5-1 to TRBJ2-7; 7 bases are shared with TRBD1. Germline CDR1 reads SGHRS; CDR2 reads YFSETQ. V was clipped by 0 bases and J by 3 bases; unmatched bases: 12. The CDR3 runs to 17 residues. CDR3 amino acids: CASSLVFRQGRDYEQYF. The CDR3, as DNA: TGCGCCAGCAGCTTGGTGTTTCGACAGGGTCGGGACTACGAGCAGTACTTC.

V is TRBV4-1 and J is TRBJ2-1; unclear D gene. Trimming removed 1 base at V and 3 bases at J, with 13 bases between. This CDR3 region has 16 residues. Germline V gives CDR1 MGHRA, CDR2 YSYEKL. The CDR3 here is CASSQGTVGRYNEQFF. For the CDR3, the DNA is TGCGCCAGCAGCCAAGGCACCGTGGGCCGCTACAATGAGCAGTTCTTC.

CDR3 coding DNA: TGTGCCAGCAGCTTTCTAGCGGGAGTGAGCGATGAGCAGTTCTTC. Its translation: CASSFLAGVSDEQFF. The chain has TRBV14 and TRBJ2-1; the match to TRBD2 covers 10 bases. After removal of 5 bases from V and 8 bases from J, the junction contained 9 bases not matched to a gene. Germline V gene data show CDR1 as SGHDN and CDR2 as FVKESK. CDR3 length: 15 residues.

This chain links TRBV6-6 with TRBJ2-6; TRBD1 matches 11 bases. The V gene's germline CDR1 is MNHNY and CDR2 SVGAGI (reference sequence). Trimming cost V 6 bases and J 9 bases; bases outside gene matches: 10. The CDR3 is 16 residues long. The CDR3 spells CASRDRGRMSHNVLTF. As DNA, the CDR3 is TGTGCCAGCAGGGACAGGGGGCGTATGTCCCACAACGTCCTGACTTTC.

This clone came up a few times. This chain joins TRBV5-1 and TRBJ2-1, with D possibly being TRBD2 (6 bases). Germline V lookup: CDR1 SGHRS, CDR2 YFSETQ. The V end lost 4 bases, the J end lost 7 bases, and 21 bases lay between the germline ends. This CDR3 comprises 16 residues. This CDR3 is CASSGSISVGRNEQFF. The CDR3 DNA sequence: TGCGCCAGCAGCGGTTCCATCTCCGTTGGGAGGAATGAGCAGTTCTTC.

The chain combines TRBV11-2 with TRBJ2-1, with D uncertain. Germline CDR1 reads SGHAT; CDR2 reads FQNNGV. The CDR3 runs to 13 residues. V shed 5 bases and J shed 7 bases, with 12 bases lying between them. The CDR3, as DNA: TGTGCCAGCAGCCCAACCGTCCAGAATGAGCAGTTCTTC. Encoded protein: CASSPTVQNEQFF.

The chain has TRBV4-2 and TRBJ1-2; D remains unclear. This CDR3 has 14 amino acids. Germline V lookup: CDR1 LGHNA, CDR2 YNFKEQ. V was trimmed by 0 bases and J by 8 bases, leaving 13 bases between them. This CDR3 reads CASSQDLPTGGYTF. The CDR3 nucleotides read TGTGCCAGCAGCCAAGATTTGCCTACCGGGGGCTACACCTTC.

A few counts support this clone. This rearrangement joins TRBV7-3 to TRBJ2-2; 7 nucleotides agree with TRBD2. CDR1 is SGHTA, CDR2 FQGTGA, per germline. V dropped 5 bases and J dropped 1; count of bases not matched to a gene: 7. The length of the CDR3 is 16 residues. In DNA form, the CDR3 reads TGTGCCAGCAGCCCACACTCTAGCGGGAACACCGGGGAGCTGTTTTTT. As protein: CASSPHSSGNTGELFF.

This chain uses TRBV7-9 with TRBJ2-7; maybe TRBD1 (6 bases). The CDR3 runs to 14 residues. V lost 5 bases to trimming and J lost 3 bases, with 14 bases between them. CDR1 SEHNR and CDR2 FQNEAQ come from the germline V gene (reference sequence). CDR3 amino acids: CASSPYLDSYEQYF. In nucleotides, the CDR3 is TGTGCCAGCAGCCCCTACCTGGACAGCTACGAGCAGTACTTC.

The CDR3 DNA reads as TGTGCCAGTGACAGGGAGACAGGTCAGCCCCAGCATTTT. Translated, it gives CASDRETGQPQHF. The genes are TRBV19 and TRBJ1-5, with 7 bases fitting TRBD1. This CDR3 is built from 13 residues. CDR1 is LNHDA, CDR2 SQIVND, per germline (reference sequence). After removal of 8 bases from V and 6 bases from J, the junction contained 7 bases not matched to a gene.

The V call is TRBV10-3, the J call TRBJ2-1, with D unresolved. Germline V gene data show CDR1 as ENHRY and CDR2 as SYGVKD. This CDR3 region has 12 residues. The germline V and J ends were trimmed by 9 bases and 4 bases, with 10 bases remaining between them. As DNA, the CDR3 is TGTGCCATAAGCCGTGAGTACAATGAGCAGTTCTTC. Translated, it gives CAISREYNEQFF.

The rearrangement joins TRBV7-6 to TRBJ2-1, with TRBD1 matching 9 bases. Trimming cost V 3 bases and J 7 bases; bases outside gene matches: 7. The germline V gene has CDR1 SGHVS and CDR2 FNYEAQ. CDR3 length equals 15 residues. The CDR3 loop reads CASSFQPGQGNEQFF. The CDR3 DNA follows: TGTGCCAGCAGCTTCCAACCGGGACAGGGAAATGAGCAGTTCTTC.

This chain links TRBV28 with TRBJ2-7; 7 bases agree with TRBD1. The CDR3 runs to 14 residues. Germline CDR1 and CDR2: MDHEN and SYDVKM. V was pared by 7 bases and J by 5 bases, with 11 bases of the junction left unmatched. The chain's CDR3 is CASTLQGTPHEQYF. The CDR3, as DNA: TGTGCCAGCACCTTACAGGGGACCCCTCACGAGCAGTACTTC. Full variable domain (rest looked up from reference TRBV28 and TRBJ2-7): DVKVTQSSRYLVKRTGEKVFLECVQDMDHENMFWYRQDPGLGLRLIYFSYDVKMKEKGDIPEGYSVSREKKERFSLILESASTNQTSMYLCASTLQGTPHEQYFGPGTRLTVT.

This clone came up once. The J gene is TRBJ2-5, the V gene TRBV30; TRBD2 matches 7 bases. Germline values: CDR1 GTSNPN, CDR2 SVGIG (reference sequence). With V trimmed by 4 bases and J by 1 base, 9 bases remained unmatched. The CDR3 has 15 amino acids. DNA for the CDR3: TGTGCCTGGACCCTGGGAGGGGCGGCCCAAGAGACCCAGTACTTC. Translation: CAWTLGGAAQETQYF. Complete variable domain (other parts from reference TRBV30 and TRBJ2-5): SQTIHQWPATLVQPVGSPLSLECTVEGTSNPNLYWYRQAAGRGLQLLFYSVGIGQISSEVPQNLSASRPQDRQFILSSKKLLLSDSGFYLCAWTLGGAAQETQYFGPGTRLLVL.

The V gene is TRBV7-9, the J gene TRBJ1-1; D gene unclear. The V gene lost 4 bases and the J gene lost 4 bases, with 19 bases spanning the gap. The germline V gene encodes CDR1 SEHNR and CDR2 FQNEAQ (reference sequence). The CDR3 covers 16 residues. The CDR3 reads CASSSTSDWRGTEAFF. CDR3 nucleotide sequence: TGTGCCAGCAGCTCGACCTCGGACTGGAGAGGCACTGAAGCTTTCTTT.

A note on this clone: At one end the junction does not follow the germline gene, possibly because of a read error. The V and J genes are TRBV7-9 and TRBJ2-1; 8 nucleotides align to TRBD2. Per germline, CDR1 SEHNR and CDR2 FQNEAQ (reference sequence). The CDR3 is 16 residues long. In nucleotides, the CDR3 is TGTTCCAGCAGCTTATGGCGGGAGGCCCTACGGAATGAGCAGTTCTTC. Translating gives CSSSLWREALRNEQFF.

This clone was counted once. V usage is TRBV29-1 and J usage is TRBJ2-1; 10 nucleotides agree with TRBD2. Germline V gene lookup returns CDR1 SQVTM and CDR2 ANQGSEA. This CDR3 has 14 residues. After removal of 6 bases from V and 4 bases from J, the junction contained 6 bases not matched to a gene. This CDR3 is CSVTGLASYNEQFF. CDR3 in DNA: TGCAGCGTAACGGGACTAGCGAGTTACAATGAGCAGTTCTTC.

This rearrangement joins TRBV30 to TRBJ1-1; no clear D gene. Trimming removed 0 bases from V and 5 bases from J, with 16 bases in between. CDR1 GTSNPN and CDR2 SVGIG come from the germline V gene (reference sequence). CDR3 length: 15 amino acids. CDR3 residues: CAWSVSGSGRTEAFF. The CDR3 bases are TGTGCCTGGAGTGTAAGCGGCTCCGGGAGAACTGAAGCTTTCTTT.

This rearrangement joins TRBV29-1 to TRBJ2-1, with TRBD2 identical over 10 bases. The germline V gene has CDR1 SQVTM and CDR2 ANQGSEA. With V trimmed by 4 bases and J by 8 bases, 23 bases remained unmatched. The CDR3 totals 19 residues. The CDR3 here is CSVVLCCSFTSGIKDEQFF. CDR3 DNA: TGCAGCGTTGTCCTCTGCTGCTCCTTCACTAGCGGGATCAAGGATGAGCAGTTCTTC.

With regard to this clone: Other DNA sequences in this sample translate to the same CDR3. V usage is TRBV6-1 and J usage is TRBJ2-1, with 7 bases matching TRBD2. CDR3 length: 15 amino acids. Looked up from germline, CDR1 is MNHNS and CDR2 is SASEGT. The junction had 6 bases not matched to a gene; V was cut back by 3 bases and J by 4 bases. The CDR3 DNA sequence: TGTGCCAGCAGTGACGGCGGGAGTGGGTACAATGAGCAGTTCTTC. It encodes CASSDGGSGYNEQFF.

The V and J genes are TRBV28 and TRBJ1-1; TRBD1 might be the D (6 bases). The CDR3 extends over 13 amino acids. Trimming took off 8 bases at V and 4 bases at J, with 14 bases between the two ends. From germline, CDR1 is MDHEN and CDR2 SYDVKM. CDR3 region: CASGGAQGTEAFF. The CDR3 DNA follows: TGTGCCAGCGGGGGGGCCCAGGGCACTGAAGCTTTCTTT.

V and J are TRBV5-1 and TRBJ1-1; 8 bases line up with TRBD1. The CDR3 runs 15 residues. The V gene's germline CDR1 is SGHRS and CDR2 YFSETQ. V shed 1 base, J shed 5 bases, and the junction held 7 bases outside the gene matches. CDR3 region: CASSLIRTGLTEAFF. The CDR3 nucleotides read TGCGCCAGCAGCTTGATCCGGACAGGGTTGACTGAAGCTTTCTTT.

The V and J genes are TRBV4-1 and TRBJ1-1; 9 nucleotides line up with TRBD1. The germline CDR1 and CDR2 sequences are MGHRA and YSYEKL. The trim removed 4 bases at V and 4 bases at J, leaving 7 bases unmatched. There are 15 residues in the CDR3. The CDR3 bases are TGCGCCAGCAGCCTCTCGACAGGGGGGACCACTGAAGCTTTCTTT. As protein: CASSLSTGGTTEAFF.

The chain uses TRBV9 and TRBJ2-6; 9 bases fit TRBD1. With 3 bases clipped from V and 9 bases from J, the junction kept 13 bases outside the gene matches. The germline V gene has CDR1 SGDLS and CDR2 YYNGEE. This CDR3 has 17 amino acids. The CDR3 DNA follows: TGTGCCAGCAGCGGAGGGAAGACAGGGGGAGGAGGCAACGTCCTGACTTTC. This gives the protein CASSGGKTGGGGNVLTF.

This clone was counted once. The rearrangement joins TRBV10-3 to TRBJ1-1; possible D gene TRBD1, 5 bases. Looked up from germline, CDR1 is ENHRY and CDR2 is SYGVKD. The germline V and J ends were trimmed by 8 bases and 3 bases, with 13 bases remaining between them. CDR3 length: 13 amino acids. For the CDR3, the DNA is TGTGCCATCCGGGGGGTTGGGGACACTGAAGCTTTCTTT. This sequence encodes CAIRGVGDTEAFF.